Listed below are T cell receptor beta chains from one sample, sequenced in a study of breast tumors, draining lymph nodes, adjacent tissues. TCRdb redid the calling of the multiplex PCR reads with MiXCR, one entry per CDR3 protein. Of about 20,000 distinct CDR3 sequences listed, around two fifths are singletons. The sequenced sample consisted of breast tumor tissue. These receptors all stem from a female donor with breast cancer. Some clones in this sample may be carry-over from other donors' samples. CDR3s include the opening cysteine and the closing phenylalanine or tryptophan. The order of the fields is clone size, D gene, J gene, V gene, CDR3 protein, CDR3 DNA. A D gene is named only where the DNA matches it firmly. Clone size is not always given. Where it is, it says once, few, many or a class for expanded clones.

clone_size: medium-sized; d_call: NA; j_call: TRBJ1-5; v_call: TRBV5-5; cdr3_aa: CASSLAPTGINQPQHF; cdr3_nt: TGTGCCAGCAGCTTGGCCCCGACAGGCATCAATCAGCCCCAGCATTTT
clone_size: medium-sized; d_call: TRBD2; j_call: TRBJ2-3; v_call: TRBV9; cdr3_aa: CASSVPRSGGSNTDTQYF; cdr3_nt: TGTGCCAGCAGCGTACCCCGCTCGGGCGGGAGCAATACAGATACGCAGTATTTT
clone_size: many; d_call: NA; j_call: TRBJ2-5; v_call: TRBV7-3; cdr3_aa: CASSTGPPPSTQYF; cdr3_nt: TGTGCCAGCAGCACGGGACCACCGCCCTCGACCCAGTACTTC
clone_size: many; d_call: NA; j_call: TRBJ2-3; v_call: TRBV2; cdr3_aa: CASCQQGFTDTQYF; cdr3_nt: TGTGCCAGCTGCCAACAGGGCTTCACAGATACGCAGTATTTT
clone_size: many; d_call: TRBD2; j_call: TRBJ2-1; v_call: TRBV12-5; cdr3_aa: CASGAGTSPSNEQFF; cdr3_nt: TGTGCTAGTGGAGCCGGGACTAGCCCCTCCAATGAGCAGTTCTTC
clone_size: many; d_call: TRBD2; j_call: TRBJ2-1; v_call: TRBV5-6; cdr3_aa: CASSLRLAGISTYNEQFF; cdr3_nt: TGTGCCAGCAGCCTGCGACTAGCGGGCATAAGCACCTACAATGAGCAGTTCTTC
clone_size: many; d_call: NA; j_call: TRBJ1-2; v_call: TRBV20-1; cdr3_aa: CSARIGGGYGYTF; cdr3_nt: TGCAGTGCTAGAATAGGGGGAGGGTATGGCTACACCTTC
clone_size: NA; d_call: NA; j_call: TRBJ2-7; v_call: TRBV7-9; cdr3_aa: CASSQIYEQYF; cdr3_nt: TGTGCCAGCAGCCAAATCTACGAGCAGTACTTC
clone_size: NA; d_call: NA; j_call: TRBJ2-3; v_call: TRBV12-3/TRBV12-4; cdr3_aa: CASSPDAYTQYF; cdr3_nt: TGTGCCAGCAGCCCGGACGCTTATACGCAGTATTTT
clone_size: large; d_call: NA; j_call: TRBJ2-1; v_call: TRBV20-1; cdr3_aa: CSAYGEFLGDEQFF; cdr3_nt: TGCAGTGCATACGGCGAGTTCCTAGGCGATGAGCAGTTCTTC
clone_size: few; d_call: TRBD2; j_call: TRBJ2-2; v_call: TRBV27; cdr3_aa: CASSLFERGTGELFF; cdr3_nt: TGTGCCAGCAGTTTATTCGAGCGGGGTACCGGGGAGCTGTTTTTT
clone_size: NA; d_call: TRBD1; j_call: TRBJ1-4; v_call: TRBV30; cdr3_aa: CAWSGSRTGGEKLFF; cdr3_nt: TGTGCCTGGAGTGGTTCCCGGACAGGAGGTGAAAAACTGTTTTTT
clone_size: medium-sized; d_call: TRBD2; j_call: TRBJ2-1; v_call: TRBV6-2/TRBV6-3; cdr3_aa: CASGAGASYNEQFF; cdr3_nt: TGTGCCAGCGGGGCGGGAGCCTCTTACAATGAGCAGTTCTTC
clone_size: NA; d_call: NA; j_call: TRBJ2-5; v_call: TRBV9; cdr3_aa: CASSVGQKETQYF; cdr3_nt: TGTGCCAGCAGCGTAGGACAGAAAGAGACCCAGTACTTC
clone_size: NA; d_call: NA; j_call: TRBJ2-3; v_call: TRBV29-1; cdr3_aa: CGVDGWVGTDTQYF; cdr3_nt: TGCGGTGTTGATGGATGGGTGGGGACAGATACGCAGTATTTT
clone_size: many; d_call: NA; j_call: TRBJ2-7; v_call: TRBV30; cdr3_aa: CAWSVDGDHEQYF; cdr3_nt: TGTGCCTGGAGTGTAGATGGAGACCACGAGCAGTACTTC
clone_size: many; d_call: NA; j_call: TRBJ2-7; v_call: TRBV3-1; cdr3_aa: CASSQEYFYEQYF; cdr3_nt: TGTGCCAGCAGCCAAGAGTACTTCTACGAGCAGTACTTC
clone_size: NA; d_call: TRBD1; j_call: TRBJ1-3; v_call: TRBV20-1; cdr3_aa: CSALGQGVGNTIYF; cdr3_nt: TGCAGTGCTTTGGGACAGGGGGTGGGAAACACCATATATTTT
clone_size: many; d_call: TRBD1; j_call: TRBJ1-3; v_call: TRBV29-1; cdr3_aa: CSVGTGGSVNTIYF; cdr3_nt: TGCAGCGTTGGGACAGGGGGATCGGTAAACACCATATATTTT
clone_size: once; d_call: TRBD1; j_call: TRBJ1-3; v_call: TRBV5-1; cdr3_aa: CASSLVTGSGNTIYF; cdr3_nt: TGCGCCAGCAGCTTGGTGACAGGGTCTGGAAACACCATATATTTT
clone_size: many; d_call: TRBD2; j_call: TRBJ2-7; v_call: TRBV4-2; cdr3_aa: CASSQGLAGTYEQYF; cdr3_nt: TGTGCCAGCAGCCAAGGACTAGCGGGAACCTACGAGCAGTACTTC
clone_size: medium-sized; d_call: NA; j_call: TRBJ1-2; v_call: TRBV5-8; cdr3_aa: CASSLAGHYNYGYTF; cdr3_nt: TGTGCCAGCAGCTTGGCGGGACACTATAACTATGGCTACACCTTC
clone_size: many; d_call: TRBD2; j_call: TRBJ2-3; v_call: TRBV6-2/TRBV6-3; cdr3_aa: CASSHSPSGRAVDTQYF; cdr3_nt: TGTGCCAGCAGTCACTCGCCCAGCGGGAGGGCCGTCGATACGCAGTATTTT
clone_size: once; d_call: TRBD2; j_call: TRBJ2-2; v_call: TRBV27; cdr3_aa: CASSFGGAYTGELFF; cdr3_nt: TGTGCCAGCAGTTTCGGGGGGGCCTACACCGGGGAGCTGTTTTTT
clone_size: NA; d_call: NA; j_call: TRBJ1-2; v_call: TRBV4-3; cdr3_aa: CASSQVAGSHGYTF; cdr3_nt: TGCGCCAGCAGCCAAGTGGCGGGGTCTCATGGCTACACCTTC
clone_size: many; d_call: NA; j_call: TRBJ2-5; v_call: TRBV7-9; cdr3_aa: CASSSGDSGQETQYF; cdr3_nt: TGTGCCAGCAGTTCCGGAGATAGCGGACAAGAGACCCAGTACTTC
clone_size: NA; d_call: NA; j_call: TRBJ2-7; v_call: TRBV5-1; cdr3_aa: CASSLEGTYEQYF; cdr3_nt: TGCGCCAGCAGCTTGGAAGGCACCTACGAGCAGTACTTC
clone_size: many; d_call: NA; j_call: TRBJ2-4; v_call: TRBV29-1; cdr3_aa: CSVEAPDENIQYF; cdr3_nt: TGCAGCGTTGAGGCGCCGGATGAAAACATTCAGTACTTC
clone_size: NA; d_call: NA; j_call: TRBJ1-3; v_call: TRBV19; cdr3_aa: CASSRPSRGSGNTIYF; cdr3_nt: TGTGCCAGTAGTAGGCCGTCCCGAGGCTCTGGAAACACCATATATTTT
clone_size: many; d_call: NA; j_call: TRBJ2-1; v_call: TRBV30; cdr3_aa: CAWSVWGRFHEQFF; cdr3_nt: TGTGCCTGGAGTGTATGGGGGAGGTTCCATGAGCAGTTCTTC
clone_size: NA; d_call: NA; j_call: TRBJ2-2; v_call: TRBV4-3; cdr3_aa: CASSQGPAGELFF; cdr3_nt: TGCGCCAGCAGCCAAGGGCCAGCCGGGGAGCTATTTTTT
clone_size: NA; d_call: NA; j_call: TRBJ1-2; v_call: TRBV6-4; cdr3_aa: CASSHSGGETNGYIF; cdr3_nt: TGTGCCAGCAGCCACTCGGGAGGGGAAACAAATGGCTACATCTTC
clone_size: many; d_call: TRBD1; j_call: TRBJ2-1; v_call: TRBV9; cdr3_aa: CASSVAGGSYNEQFF; cdr3_nt: TGTGCCAGCAGCGTAGCAGGGGGCTCCTACAATGAGCAGTTCTTC
clone_size: many; d_call: TRBD2; j_call: TRBJ2-7; v_call: TRBV27; cdr3_aa: CASSLSLAGGGVEYF; cdr3_nt: TGTGCCAGCAGTTTATCTCTAGCGGGAGGTGGTGTAGAGTACTTC
clone_size: NA; d_call: TRBD2; j_call: TRBJ2-5; v_call: TRBV4-3; cdr3_aa: CASSQALTSAWETQYF; cdr3_nt: TGCGCCAGCAGCCAAGCTCTGACTAGCGCGTGGGAGACCCAGTACTTC
clone_size: NA; d_call: TRBD1; j_call: TRBJ1-6; v_call: TRBV6-4; cdr3_aa: CASPPDREGSPLHF; cdr3_nt: TGTGCCAGCCCCCCTGACAGGGAAGGCTCACCCCTCCACTTT
clone_size: NA; d_call: TRBD2; j_call: TRBJ2-1; v_call: TRBV9; cdr3_aa: CASSGVLAGVNSYNEQFF; cdr3_nt: TGTGCCAGCAGCGGGGTTCTAGCGGGAGTGAACTCCTACAATGAGCAGTTCTTC
clone_size: NA; d_call: NA; j_call: TRBJ2-1; v_call: TRBV7-9; cdr3_aa: CASREDWNNEQFF; cdr3_nt: TGTGCCAGCAGGGAAGATTGGAACAATGAGCAGTTCTTC
clone_size: many; d_call: NA; j_call: TRBJ1-5; v_call: TRBV7-2; cdr3_aa: CASSLGGQPQHF; cdr3_nt: TGTGCCAGCAGCTTAGGCGGTCAACCCCAGCATTTT
clone_size: few; d_call: NA; j_call: TRBJ2-7; v_call: TRBV6-5; cdr3_aa: CASSTRDKQYF; cdr3_nt: TGTGCCAGCAGTACCCGGGATAAGCAGTACTTC
clone_size: many; d_call: NA; j_call: TRBJ1-1; v_call: TRBV5-1; cdr3_aa: CASSLGSGGPAEAFF; cdr3_nt: TGCGCCAGCAGCTTGGGAAGTGGAGGGCCCGCTGAAGCTTTCTTT
clone_size: medium-sized; d_call: NA; j_call: TRBJ2-7; v_call: TRBV20-1; cdr3_aa: CSASGHRIPPYEQYF; cdr3_nt: TGCAGTGCCAGTGGGCACCGGATCCCCCCGTACGAGCAGTACTTC
clone_size: many; d_call: NA; j_call: TRBJ2-1; v_call: TRBV11-2; cdr3_aa: CASSLDIVTGRGEQFF; cdr3_nt: TGTGCCAGCAGCTTAGATATCGTGACAGGGCGGGGTGAGCAGTTCTTC
clone_size: medium-sized; d_call: NA; j_call: TRBJ2-7; v_call: TRBV10-3; cdr3_aa: CAISDLATPIYEQYF; cdr3_nt: TGTGCCATCAGTGACCTGGCGACACCAATCTACGAGCAGTACTTC
clone_size: medium-sized; d_call: TRBD2; j_call: TRBJ2-1; v_call: TRBV20-1; cdr3_aa: CSARLLAGVDEQFF; cdr3_nt: TGCAGTGCTAGACTCCTAGCGGGAGTGGATGAGCAGTTCTTC
clone_size: many; d_call: TRBD2; j_call: TRBJ2-7; v_call: TRBV5-1; cdr3_aa: CASSLAGTSAYEQYF; cdr3_nt: TGCGCCAGCAGCTTGGCCGGGACTAGTGCCTACGAGCAGTACTTC
clone_size: many; d_call: NA; j_call: TRBJ2-1; v_call: TRBV6-1; cdr3_aa: CASSEGNRINEQFF; cdr3_nt: TGTGCCAGCAGTGAAGGTAACCGGATCAATGAGCAGTTCTTC
clone_size: NA; d_call: NA; j_call: TRBJ2-5; v_call: TRBV29-1; cdr3_aa: CSVLPYGGLNLVTETQYF; cdr3_nt: TGCAGCGTTCTGCCCTATGGAGGACTAAACCTCGTTACGGAGACCCAGTACTTC
clone_size: NA; d_call: NA; j_call: TRBJ2-1; v_call: TRBV7-9; cdr3_aa: CASSSSAYNEQFF; cdr3_nt: TGTGCCAGCAGCTCAAGCGCCTACAATGAGCAGTTCTTC
clone_size: once; d_call: TRBD2; j_call: TRBJ2-1; v_call: TRBV6-5; cdr3_aa: CASTRLAGGPGNEQFF; cdr3_nt: TGTGCCAGCACTCGACTAGCGGGAGGGCCTGGCAATGAGCAGTTCTTC
clone_size: NA; d_call: NA; j_call: TRBJ2-1; v_call: TRBV6-1; cdr3_aa: CASSSMQGYNEQFF; cdr3_nt: TGTGCCAGCAGTTCTATGCAGGGTTACAATGAGCAGTTCTTC
clone_size: NA; d_call: TRBD2; j_call: TRBJ2-2; v_call: TRBV7-4; cdr3_aa: CASSAGLAENTGELFF; cdr3_nt: TGTGCCAGCAGCGCGGGACTAGCGGAGAACACCGGGGAGCTGTTTTTT
clone_size: many; d_call: TRBD2; j_call: TRBJ2-3; v_call: TRBV7-9; cdr3_aa: CASSPGGVTSGDTDTQYF; cdr3_nt: TGTGCCAGCAGCCCCGGGGGGGTGACTAGCGGAGACACAGATACGCAGTATTTT